A single sample is the source of the 9 T cell receptor beta chains below, sequenced in a study of cytomegalovirus exposure and HLA in healthy donors. Use of 60 Vbeta and 13 Jbeta primers characterized the PCR. Clones were read by immunoSEQ multiplex PCR, and TCRdb kept only the in-frame ones, dropping some. The sample has hundreds of thousands of clones, 70% to 90% seen once. What was sequenced was PBMCs. The receptors stem from a girl aged 2-10 years in good health and CMV-seronegative.

V gene TRBV21-1 combines with J gene TRBJ2-7; TRBD1, the table's D call, was not compared with the DNA. TRBV21-1 constitutes a pseudogene. This CDR3 comprises 14 residues. This CDR3 reads CASNPDGPPYEQYF. In DNA, the CDR3 is TGTGCCAGCAACCCTGATGGCCCCCCCTACGAGCAGTACTTC.

The V call is TRBV5-1, the J call TRBJ1-1, with D hard to call. V was trimmed by 4 bases and J by 1 base, leaving 11 bases between them. In germline, CDR1 is SGHRS, CDR2 YFSETQ. The CDR3 loop spans 14 amino acids. CDR3 in amino acids: CASSPPRQNTEAFF. The CDR3 nucleotides read TGCGCCAGCAGCCCCCCCCGACAGAACACTGAAGCTTTCTTT.

The genes are TRBV7-7 and TRBJ2-7; tentatively, D is TRBD2 (5 bases). CDR3 size: 13 residues. Trimming removed 5 bases from V and 6 bases from J, with 14 bases in between. Germline V CDR1 and CDR2: SSHAT, FNYEAQ (reference sequence). In DNA form, the CDR3 reads TGTGCCAGCAGCCTAGGACTGTCGGGCGAGCAGTACTTC. It is translated as CASSLGLSGEQYF.

The CDR3 spells CASSVGQGPYTF. The CDR3 bases are TGTGCCAGCAGTGTAGGACAGGGGCCTTACACCTTC. The rearrangement uses TRBV2 and TRBJ1-2; the match to TRBD1 covers 9 bases. This CDR3 has 12 residues. The V gene end was trimmed by 4 bases and the J gene end by 11 bases; junction bases not matched to a gene: 5. The germline CDR1 and CDR2 sequences are SNHLY and FYNNEI.

The CDR3 bases are TGTGCCAGCAGAGGACAGGGCGACAACTATGGCTACACCTTC. Encoded protein: CASRGQGDNYGYTF. This rearrangement joins TRBV28 to TRBJ1-2, with 8 bases that match TRBD1. The CDR3 consists of 14 residues. V trimming: 6 bases; J trimming: 2 bases; junction bases outside the gene matches: 5. CDR1 is MDHEN and CDR2 is SYDVKM in the germline V gene.

This chain joins TRBV27 and TRBJ1-2; D is possibly TRBD1 (5 bases). Germline CDR1 MNHEY, CDR2 SMNVEV (reference sequence). V gave up 5 bases and J gave up 0 bases, with 13 bases separating them. The CDR3 runs to 15 residues. CDR3 protein: CASSMGTLTNYGYTF. CDR3 nucleotides: TGTGCCAGCAGTATGGGGACTCTTACTAACTATGGCTACACCTTC.

The chain recombines TRBV19 with TRBJ1-1; 10 bases line up with TRBD1. Germline trimming cut 7 bases from V and 5 bases from J; bases unmatched to any gene: 10. Per germline, CDR1 LNHDA and CDR2 SQIVND (reference sequence). The CDR3 consists of 15 residues. The CDR3 nucleotides read TGTGCCAGTATCGCGGATCCGGGACAGGGGACTGAAGCTTTCTTT. Translating it yields CASIADPGQGTEAFF.

The chain is built from TRBV7-2 and TRBJ2-1; 13 bases agree with TRBD2. Trimming removed 5 bases from V and 9 bases from J; junction bases left unmatched: 7. CDR1 is SGHTA, CDR2 FQGNSA, per germline. The length of the CDR3 is 15 residues. The CDR3 nucleotides are TGTGCCAGCAGCGTCAGACTAGCGGGGGGATCTGAGCAGTTCTTC. Encoded protein: CASSVRLAGGSEQFF.

V gene TRBV5-4 combines with J gene TRBJ2-7; D call uncertain. Germline V gives CDR1 SGHNT, CDR2 YYREEE (reference sequence). There are 14 residues in the CDR3. V lost 1 base and J 3 bases, leaving 11 bases between the germline ends. CDR3 loop: CASSLQDTNYEQYF. The CDR3 DNA sequence: TGTGCCAGCAGCTTGCAAGACACCAACTACGAGCAGTACTTC. Full variable domain (outside the CDR3, taken from reference TRBV5-4 and TRBJ2-7): ETGVTQSPTHLIKTRGQQVTLRCSSQSGHNTVSWYQQALGQGPQFIFQYYREEENGRGNFPPRFSGLQFPNYSSELNVNALELDDSALYLCASSLQDTNYEQYFGPGTRLTVT.